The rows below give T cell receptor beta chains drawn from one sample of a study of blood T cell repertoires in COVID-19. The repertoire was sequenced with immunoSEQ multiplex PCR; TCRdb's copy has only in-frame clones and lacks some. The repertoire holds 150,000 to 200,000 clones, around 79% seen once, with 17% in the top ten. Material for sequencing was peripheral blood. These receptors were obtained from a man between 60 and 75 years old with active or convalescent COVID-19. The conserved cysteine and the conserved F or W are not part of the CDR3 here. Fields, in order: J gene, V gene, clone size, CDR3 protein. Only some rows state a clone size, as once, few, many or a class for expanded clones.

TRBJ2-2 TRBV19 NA ASSRTSPNTGELF
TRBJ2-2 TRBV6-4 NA ASSVEGSTGELF
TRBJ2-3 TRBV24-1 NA ATASVVASGEEDTQY
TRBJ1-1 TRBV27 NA ASSSQGPSEAF
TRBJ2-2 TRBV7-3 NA ASSPSTTANTGELF
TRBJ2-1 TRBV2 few ASSERSHNEQF
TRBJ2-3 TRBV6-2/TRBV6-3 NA ASSRTSGSRADTQY
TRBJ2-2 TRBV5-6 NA ASSAGTGFGELF
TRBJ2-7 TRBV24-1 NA ATSDRQGRLY
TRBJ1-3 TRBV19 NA ASRPVGQGISGNTIY
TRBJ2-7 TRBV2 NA ASSVSGALGGSTHEQY
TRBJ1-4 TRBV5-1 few ASSLGVLGAGEKLF
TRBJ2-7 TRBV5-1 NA ASAGTGEGYEQY
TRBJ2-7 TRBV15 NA ATSRDWSTYEQY
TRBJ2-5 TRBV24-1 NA ATSDPPGRRETSQETQY
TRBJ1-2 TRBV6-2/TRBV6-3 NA ASSYSQVRGYT
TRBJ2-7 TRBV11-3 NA ASSSGTANYEQY
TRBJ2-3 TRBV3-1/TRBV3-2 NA ASSQQGADTQY